This T cell receptor (beta chain) derives from a study of response to subunit inactivated influenza vaccine. TCRdb passed the RT-PCR reads through MiXCR, listing each CDR3 protein once. The sample holds more than 550,000 distinct CDR3 sequences, around 11% seen once. The CDR3 is made up of 16 amino acids. V lost 3 bases and J lost 6, with 15 bases in between. Germline V gene sequence: CDR1 MDHEN, CDR2 SYDVKM. This sample also belongs to another study, concerning T cells expressing NK-cell markers. Per that study: The TCR beta cDNA came from 5'RACE template switching with UMIs. Sorted CD3+CD56+NKG2C+, CD3+CD56+NKG2C- and CD3+CD56-NKG2C+ T cells provided the TCR beta repertoires. The study sequenced eight donors, seven HCMV-seropositive and one seronegative. Whether expanded NKG2C+ T cell clones were HCMV-specific remained unclear.

The source material was PBMCs from blood, sampled on the day of vaccination. The V call is TRBV28, the J call TRBJ1-6, with D perhaps matching TRBD1 (5 bases). The source of this sequence is a man aged 50-60 years who received an inactivated influenza vaccine. The CDR3 protein is CASSFPDRKLNSPLHF. CDR3 sequence (DNA): TGTGCCAGCAGTTTCCCTGACAGAAAGCTTAATTCACCCCTCCACTTT.